Included here is one TCR beta chain sequence, with context. The antigen is undetermined. PCR amplification relied on 60 Vbeta primers (plus 13 Jbeta primers). The data were produced by immunoSEQ multiplex PCR, yet TCRdb's version contains in-frame clones alone and is incomplete. The sample holds 150,000 to 200,000 clones; about 80% are singletons and the top ten take about a tenth. Germline V gene lookup returns CDR1 MNHEY and CDR2 SVGAGI. This CDR3 has 13 amino acids. Trimming removed 6 bases at V and 2 bases at J, with 10 bases between. The sample originates from a study of cytomegalovirus exposure and HLA in healthy donors. Whole-study context: HLA-typed donors were the source of about 85 million unique TCRs, which an early data release held.

Overall study findings and caveats: In a later analysis, TCR beta V- and J-gene trimming showed a link to a missense DCLRE1C variant. For cytomegalovirus status, the classifier reportedly gave diagnoses with high specificity and sensitivity. Per a prior analysis, the majority of TCR beta V segments were productive roughly 87% or roughly 30% of the time.

Sequences were obtained from PBMCs. This TCR was recovered from a man aged 18 to 30 in good health and CMV-seropositive. This chain uses TRBV6-5 with TRBJ1-2, with a possible D match to TRBD1 (6 bases). The CDR3, as DNA: TGTGCCAGCAGACAGGGACAAAACTATGGCTACACCTTC. Its translation is CASRQGQNYGYTF.